This T cell receptor (beta chain) was observed in a study of T-cell memory formation after mild COVID-19. Study-level information: TCR clusters were largely donor specific.

CDR3 length: 13 amino acids. Germline V lookup: CDR1 SGHRS, CDR2 YFSETQ. V lost 4 bases, J lost 4 bases, and 10 bases lay in between. 5'RACE primed at constant segments yielded TCR alpha and TCR beta cDNA libraries bearing sample barcodes and UMIs. TCRdb analysed the 5' RACE reads with MiXCR anew, one entry per CDR3 protein. Of nearly 110,000 distinct CDR3 sequences in the sample, roughly 14% were seen once. General study findings and limits: CD4+ contracting clones lay mainly in CM and EM, CD8+ ones in EMRA. Clones that contracted from day 15 to 85 had balanced CD4/CD8; later expanders were CD4+ biased.

In the case of this clonotype: What it binds is unknown.

Material: PBMCs or a T cell subset sorted from them (not recorded which). This receptor was identified in a man aged 18 to 29 who had mild COVID-19 (a few samples of this study predate the infection). Cell type and time point are not known. The chain employs TRBV5-1 and TRBJ2-3, with a possible D match to TRBD2 (6 bases). CDR3 in DNA: TGCGCCAGCAGCCCCGGGGGATCAGATACGCAGTATTTT. Translating gives CASSPGGSDTQYF.